Below, 26 T cell receptor beta chains from the same sample are listed, as sequenced in a study of blood T cell repertoires in COVID-19. Assay used: immunoSEQ multiplex PCR; TCRdb lists only in-frame clones, some missing. The table lists under 350,000 clones, around nine tenths of them singletons. The sample comprised peripheral blood. The receptors here all came from a middle-aged man with acute or convalescent COVID-19.

The V and J genes are TRBV6-5 and TRBJ2-2; TRBD1 matches at 7 bases. Trimming took 7 bases from V and 5 from J; bases not matched to a gene: 4. This CDR3 has 13 residues. Germline CDR1 and CDR2: MNHEY and SVGAGI. The CDR3 bases are TGTGCCAGCACCCTGACAGGGACCGGGGAGCTGTTTTTT. As protein: CASTLTGTGELFF.

The rearrangement links TRBV7-6 to TRBJ1-4, with a tentative D call TRBD1 (6 bases). This CDR3 is built from 16 residues. Germline assignment: CDR1 SGHVS and CDR2 FNYEAQ. Trimming left V 2 bases short and J 2 bases short, with 12 bases between. CDR3 sequence reads: CASSLRSRGTNEKLFF. The CDR3, as DNA: TGTGCCAGCAGCTTACGATCCAGGGGCACTAATGAAAAACTGTTTTTT.

The chain uses TRBV6-5 and TRBJ1-2; no definite D call. The CDR3 runs to 14 residues. V was trimmed by 7 bases and J by 2 bases, leaving 14 bases between them. Germline-derived CDR1 and CDR2 are MNHEY and SVGAGI. The CDR3 DNA follows: TGTGCCAGCAAGGGAGCGGCTGCAAACTATGGCTACACCTTC. Translation: CASKGAAANYGYTF.

The chain couples TRBV4-2 to TRBJ2-1; D is perhaps TRBD1 (6 bases). The CDR3 has 15 residues. Deletions cut 0 bases from V and 2 bases from J, with 8 bases between. Germline V CDR1 and CDR2: LGHNA, YNFKEQ. The CDR3 coding sequence is TGTGCCAGCAGCCAAGATTGGACAGCCTACAATGAGCAGTTCTTC. Its protein product is CASSQDWTAYNEQFF.

V usage is TRBV5-4 and J usage is TRBJ2-7, with D hard to call. The germline V gene encodes CDR1 SGHNT and CDR2 YYREEE (reference sequence). Trimming stripped 1 base from V and 1 base from J, with 9 bases between. The CDR3 extends over 14 amino acids. The chain's CDR3 is CASSLPTGSYEQYF. CDR3 coding DNA: TGTGCCAGCAGCTTGCCGACGGGTTCCTACGAGCAGTACTTC.

This chain connects TRBV5-4 to TRBJ2-7, with D tentatively TRBD1 (5 bases). The CDR3 has 13 residues. From germline, CDR1 is SGHNT and CDR2 YYREEE (reference sequence). V was shortened by 4 bases and J by 4 bases, with 12 bases between the two germline ends. CDR3 DNA: TGTGCCAGCAGCACTACACGGACATACGAGCAGTACTTC. It codes for CASSTTRTYEQYF.

This clone was detected once. J is TRBJ1-5 and V is TRBV5-1; TRBD1 might be the D (5 bases). Per germline, CDR1 SGHRS and CDR2 YFSETQ. The CDR3 is 15 amino acids. With 1 base removed from V and 1 base from J, the gap between germline ends came to 9 bases. The CDR3 here is CASSLIGGSNQPQHF. CDR3 coding DNA: TGCGCCAGCAGCTTGATCGGGGGGAGCAATCAGCCCCAGCATTTT.

V and J are TRBV14 and TRBJ2-3; 7 nucleotides match TRBD1. CDR1 and CDR2 (germline): SGHDN, FVKESK. Trimming cost V 1 base and J 5 bases; bases outside gene matches: 6. The CDR3 consists of 15 residues. The CDR3 loop is CASSQAGQTGDTQYF. The CDR3 nucleotides are TGTGCCAGCAGCCAAGCGGGACAGACTGGAGATACGCAGTATTTT.

The rearrangement joins TRBV7-9 to TRBJ1-2; D is unclear. From germline, CDR1 is SEHNR and CDR2 FQNEAQ (reference sequence). Between the trimmed V and J ends, which lost 5 bases and 4 bases, there was a span of 8 bases. There are 12 residues in the CDR3. CDR3 DNA sequence: TGTGCCAGCAGCCCTGACACCTATGGCTACACCTTC. It codes for CASSPDTYGYTF. Using reference TRBV7-9 and TRBJ1-2 for the parts outside the CDR3, the full variable domain is DTGVSQNPRHKITKRGQNVTFRCDPISEHNRLYWYRQTLGQGPEFLTYFQNEAQLEKSRLLSDRFSAERPKGSFSTLEIQRTEQGDSAMYLCASSPDTYGYTFGSGTRLTVV.

V and J are TRBV4-1 and TRBJ2-7, with unresolved D. This CDR3 has 14 amino acids. Germline values: CDR1 MGHRA, CDR2 YSYEKL. Trimming cost V 1 base and J 0 bases, with 7 bases left between them. The CDR3 is CASSQAFPSYEQYF. The CDR3 DNA sequence: TGCGCCAGCAGCCAAGCCTTCCCCTCCTACGAGCAGTACTTC.

The chain is built from TRBV7-3 and TRBJ2-1; TRBD2 matches at 9 bases. Germline V lookup: CDR1 SGHTA, CDR2 FQGTGA. The CDR3 runs to 15 residues. V lost 5 bases and J lost 4; bases outside the gene matches: 6. For the CDR3, the DNA is TGTGCCAGCAGCCGCGGGGGGGAAATATACAATGAGCAGTTCTTC. Protein sequence: CASSRGGEIYNEQFF. The full variable domain, in which reference TRBV7-3 and TRBJ2-1 provide the parts outside the CDR3, is GAGVSQTPSNKVTEKGKYVELRCDPISGHTALYWYRQSLGQGPEFLIYFQGTGAADDSGLPNDRFFAVRPEGSVSTLKIQRTERGDSAVYLCASSRGGEIYNEQFFGPGTRLTVL.

The chain has TRBV5-4 and TRBJ2-3; 9 bases match TRBD2. V shed 1 base, J shed 0 bases, and the junction held 3 bases outside the gene matches. Germline CDR1 reads SGHNT; CDR2 reads YYREEE (reference sequence). The CDR3 has 16 amino acids. CDR3 region: CASSLPRGGSTDTQYF. CDR3 DNA: TGTGCCAGCAGCTTGCCGCGGGGGGGTAGCACAGATACGCAGTATTTT.

DNA for the CDR3: TGTGCCAGTAGTATAGGGGCGGGGAGGACCCAGTACTTC. Amino acid sequence: CASSIGAGRTQYF. This rearrangement joins TRBV19 to TRBJ2-5, with D possibly being TRBD2 (6 bases). V was clipped by 1 base and J by 7 bases, with 10 bases between them. The germline CDR1 and CDR2 sequences are LNHDA and SQIVND (reference sequence). The CDR3 is 13 residues long.

The chain couples TRBV9 to TRBJ2-3; 10 positions match TRBD2. This CDR3 has 14 amino acids. Losses at the gene ends were 2 bases for V and 6 bases for J; bases not matched to a gene: 3. Germline values: CDR1 SGDLS, CDR2 YYNGEE. The DNA for the CDR3 is TGTGCCAGCAGCGTCACTAGCGGGGACGATACGCAGTATTTT. Its translation: CASSVTSGDDTQYF.

V is TRBV5-1 and J is TRBJ1-1, with D possibly TRBD1 on 5 matching bases. Germline V gene data show CDR1 as SGHRS and CDR2 as YFSETQ. This CDR3 is built from 15 residues. Trimming pared 7 bases from V and 4 bases from J, leaving 20 bases between. In DNA form, the CDR3 reads TGCGCCAGCGTCTCTGGTCCTCGTCAGGGCACTGAAGCTTTCTTT. It translates to CASVSGPRQGTEAFF.

The rearrangement uses TRBV27 and TRBJ1-2; D uncertain. The V gene lost 6 bases and the J gene lost 4 bases, with 15 bases spanning the gap. The CDR3 runs 14 residues. Germline V lookup: CDR1 MNHEY, CDR2 SMNVEV (reference sequence). CDR3 residues: CASSRTNRGYGYTF. The CDR3 bases are TGTGCCAGCAGCCGCACCAATCGGGGCTATGGCTACACCTTC.

The V call is TRBV11-2, the J call TRBJ1-4; possible D gene TRBD1, 6 bases. CDR1 and CDR2 from the germline V gene are SGHAT and FQNNGV. This CDR3 spans 14 amino acids. Trimming pared 5 bases from V and 4 bases from J, leaving 11 bases between. The CDR3 reads CASSRGQINEKLFF. As DNA, the CDR3 is TGTGCCAGCAGCCGCGGACAGATTAATGAAAAACTGTTTTTT.

The chain couples TRBV15 to TRBJ2-5; 7 positions agree with TRBD1. V trimming: 3 bases; J trimming: 4 bases; junction bases outside the gene matches: 5. Per the germline V gene, CDR1 is LNHNV and CDR2 is YYDKDF (reference sequence). The CDR3 runs to 14 residues. CDR3 DNA sequence: TGTGCCACCAGCAGGCGGTCAGGGGGAGAGACCCAGTACTTC. It translates to CATSRRSGGETQYF.

The chain carries TRBV5-6 and TRBJ1-1; tentatively, D is TRBD1 (5 bases). Germline V gives CDR1 SGHDT, CDR2 YYEEEE. The CDR3 extends over 13 amino acids. Trimming removed 0 bases from V and 6 bases from J, with 9 bases in between. The CDR3 protein is CASSLGRGAEAFF. CDR3 nucleotide sequence: TGTGCCAGCAGCTTGGGGAGGGGCGCTGAAGCTTTCTTT.

The V call is TRBV11-3, the J call TRBJ2-3, with 7 bases identical to TRBD2. Germline V gene lookup returns CDR1 SGHNT and CDR2 YENEEA. The ends lost 2 bases at V and 1 base at J; junction bases unmatched: 9. CDR3 length: 17 residues. In nucleotides, the CDR3 is TGTGCCAGCAGCTTAAGTGGGACTACCCTCGGCACAGATACGCAGTATTTT. Amino acids: CASSLSGTTLGTDTQYF.

This chain uses TRBV6-2 or TRBV6-3 with TRBJ2-5, with 9 bases aligning to TRBD2. With V trimmed by 6 bases and J by 3 bases, 14 bases remained unmatched. The CDR3 spans 17 residues. CDR1 MNHEY and CDR2 SVGEGT come from the germline V gene. This chain's CDR3 is CASSFPTSGGHEETQYF. The CDR3 nucleotides are TGTGCCAGCAGCTTCCCAACGAGCGGGGGGCACGAAGAGACCCAGTACTTC.

DNA of the CDR3: TGTGCCAGCTCCTTGACTAGCGGGGCCGCGGGGCAGTTCTTC. Its translation is CASSLTSGAAGQFF. V usage is TRBV18 and J usage is TRBJ2-1; the match to TRBD2 covers 11 bases. CDR1 KGHSH and CDR2 LQKENI come from the germline V gene. V lost 6 bases to trimming and J lost 12 bases; unmatched junction nucleotides: 10. The CDR3 spans 14 residues.

The rearrangement joins TRBV3-1 (or the pseudogene TRBV3-2) to TRBJ1-3; a possible D gene is TRBD1 (6 bases). The CDR3 has 17 residues. CDR1 and CDR2 (germline): LGHDT, YNNKEL (reference sequence). With 1 base removed from V and 0 bases from J, the gap between germline ends came to 13 bases. The DNA of the CDR3 is TGTGCCAGCAGCCAAGGAACAGGGATGAGCTCTGGAAACACCATATATTTT. Its translation is CASSQGTGMSSGNTIYF.

V usage is TRBV7-9 and J usage is TRBJ2-1, with D perhaps matching TRBD2 (5 bases). CDR1 is SEHNR and CDR2 is FQNEAQ in the germline V gene (reference sequence). The V gene lost 5 bases and the J gene lost 5 bases, with 16 bases spanning the gap. The CDR3 runs to 15 residues. The CDR3 nucleotides read TGTGCCAGCAGCCGAGGTTCACAGAGGGACAATGAGCAGTTCTTC. This translates into CASSRGSQRDNEQFF.

The V call is TRBV5-8, the J call TRBJ2-5; 7 nucleotides line up with TRBD1. The junction had 13 bases not matched to a gene; V was cut back by 5 bases and J by 6 bases. Germline CDR1 reads SGHTS; CDR2 reads YDEGEE. This CDR3 contains 15 residues. CDR3 sequence reads: CASSPRDRVQQTQYF. The CDR3 DNA reads as TGTGCCAGCAGTCCCCGGGACAGAGTCCAGCAGACCCAGTACTTC.

V gene TRBV2 combines with J gene TRBJ2-3; D is undetermined. Germline CDR1 and CDR2: SNHLY and FYNNEI. V was cut by 3 bases and J by 12 bases, with 10 bases left in between. The CDR3 runs to 11 residues. CDR3 amino acids: CASSDGPVQYF. Here the CDR3 DNA reads TGTGCCAGCAGTGATGGGCCAGTTCAGTATTTT.